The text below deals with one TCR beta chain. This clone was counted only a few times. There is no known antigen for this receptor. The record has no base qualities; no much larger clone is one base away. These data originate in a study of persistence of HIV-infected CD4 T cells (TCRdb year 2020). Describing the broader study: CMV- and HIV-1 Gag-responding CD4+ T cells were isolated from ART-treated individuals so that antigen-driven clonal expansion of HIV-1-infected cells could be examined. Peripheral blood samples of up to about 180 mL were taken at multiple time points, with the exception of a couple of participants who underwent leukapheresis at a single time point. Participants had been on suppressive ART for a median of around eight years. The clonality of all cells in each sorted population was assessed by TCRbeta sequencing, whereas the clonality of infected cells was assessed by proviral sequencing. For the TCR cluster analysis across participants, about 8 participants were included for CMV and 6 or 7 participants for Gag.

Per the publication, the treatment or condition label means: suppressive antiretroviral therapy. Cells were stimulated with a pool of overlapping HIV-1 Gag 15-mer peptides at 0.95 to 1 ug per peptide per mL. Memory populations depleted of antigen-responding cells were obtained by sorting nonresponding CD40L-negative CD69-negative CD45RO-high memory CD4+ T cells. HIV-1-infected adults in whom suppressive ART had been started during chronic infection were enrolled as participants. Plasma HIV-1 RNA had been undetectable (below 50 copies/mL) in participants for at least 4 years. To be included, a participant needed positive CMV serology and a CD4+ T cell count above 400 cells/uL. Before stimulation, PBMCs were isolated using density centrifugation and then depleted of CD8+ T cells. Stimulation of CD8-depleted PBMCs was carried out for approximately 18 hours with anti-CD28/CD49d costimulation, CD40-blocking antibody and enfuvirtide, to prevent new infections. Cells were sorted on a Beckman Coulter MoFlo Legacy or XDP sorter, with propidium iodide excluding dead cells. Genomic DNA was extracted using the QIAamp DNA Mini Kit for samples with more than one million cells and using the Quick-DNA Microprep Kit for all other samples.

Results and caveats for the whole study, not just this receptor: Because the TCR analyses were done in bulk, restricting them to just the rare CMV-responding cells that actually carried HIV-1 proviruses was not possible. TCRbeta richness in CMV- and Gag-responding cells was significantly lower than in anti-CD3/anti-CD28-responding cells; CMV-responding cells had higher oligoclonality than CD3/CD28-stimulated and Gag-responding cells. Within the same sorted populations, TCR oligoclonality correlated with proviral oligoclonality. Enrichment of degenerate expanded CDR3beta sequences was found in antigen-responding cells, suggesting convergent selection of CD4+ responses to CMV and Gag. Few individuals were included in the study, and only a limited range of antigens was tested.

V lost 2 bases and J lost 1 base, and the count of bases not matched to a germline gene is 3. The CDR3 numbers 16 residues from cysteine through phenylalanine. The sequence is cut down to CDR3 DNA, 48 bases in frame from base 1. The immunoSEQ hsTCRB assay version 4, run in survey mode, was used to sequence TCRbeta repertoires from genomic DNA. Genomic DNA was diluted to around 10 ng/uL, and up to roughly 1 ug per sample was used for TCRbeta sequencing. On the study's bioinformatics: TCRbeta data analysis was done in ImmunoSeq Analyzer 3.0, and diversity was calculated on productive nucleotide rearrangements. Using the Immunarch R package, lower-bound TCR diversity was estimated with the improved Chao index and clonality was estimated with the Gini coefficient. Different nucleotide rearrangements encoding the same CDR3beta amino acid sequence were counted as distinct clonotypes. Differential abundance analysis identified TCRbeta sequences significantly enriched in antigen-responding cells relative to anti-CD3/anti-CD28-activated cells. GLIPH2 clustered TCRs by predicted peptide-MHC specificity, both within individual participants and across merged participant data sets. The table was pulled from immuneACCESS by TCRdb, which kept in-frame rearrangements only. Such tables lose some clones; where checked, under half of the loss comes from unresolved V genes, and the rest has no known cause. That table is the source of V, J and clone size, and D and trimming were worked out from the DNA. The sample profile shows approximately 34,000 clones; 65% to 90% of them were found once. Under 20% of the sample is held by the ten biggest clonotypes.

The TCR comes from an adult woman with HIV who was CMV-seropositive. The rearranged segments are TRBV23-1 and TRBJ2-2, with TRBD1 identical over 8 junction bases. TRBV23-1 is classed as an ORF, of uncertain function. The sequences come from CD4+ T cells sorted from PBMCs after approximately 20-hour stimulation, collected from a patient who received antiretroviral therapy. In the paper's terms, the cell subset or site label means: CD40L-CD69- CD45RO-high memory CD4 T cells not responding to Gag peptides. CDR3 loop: CASSQTGTGNTGELFF. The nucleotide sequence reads TGCGCCAGCAGTCAAACCGGGACAGGGAACACCGGGGAGCTGTTTTTT.